This passage covers 8 T cell receptor beta chains from one sample sequenced in a study of blood T cells in healthy people across ages. Then a second PCR, running roughly 7 to 12 cycles, was carried out with a sample-barcoded 5' primer and a J-beta primer mix. Via MiXCR, TCRdb re-called the 5' RACE reads, giving one row per CDR3 protein. The sample consists of fewer than 800,000 distinct CDR3 sequences, roughly 25% of them appearing once. These records were also assigned to another study, of T cells of mothers and their children.

The sequenced sample was blood. The receptors shown here come from a boy aged 10-17 years in good health.

This clonotype occurred a few times. V and J are TRBV7-9 and TRBJ2-5; no clear D gene. The DNA end favors TRBJ2-7, so the J call may be wrong. Germline CDR1 is SEHNR and CDR2 is FQNEAQ (reference sequence). CDR3 length equals 14 residues. The CDR3 sequence is CASSLDRRSYEQYF. The CDR3 DNA reads TGTGCCAGCAGCTTAGACAGAAGGTCCTACGAGCAGTACTTC.

Turning to this clonotype: Because the CDR3 is missing its conserved closing phenylalanine or tryptophan, this is likely a read error. The DNA is omitted, as the CDR3 cannot be located on it reliably, and the CDR3 follows TCRdb's listing. The chain carries TRBV12-3 or TRBV12-4 and TRBJ2-3. Counting both end residues, the CDR3 totals 12 amino acids. CDR3 sequence: CASRGNGDTQYS.

This clonotype was detected only a few times. V gene TRBV9 combines with J gene TRBJ1-3; no clear D. V lost 4 bases, J lost 7 bases, and 15 bases lay in between. CDR1 is SGDLS, CDR2 YYNGEE, per germline. The CDR3 length is 14 residues. This chain's CDR3 is CASSPDGVGNTIYF. The CDR3 DNA follows: TGTGCCAGCAGCCCCGACGGGGTAGGGAACACCATATATTTT.

This sequence joins TRBV29-1 and TRBJ2-7; 8 bases match TRBD2. The V gene's germline CDR1 is SQVTM and CDR2 ANQGSEA. There are 16 residues in the CDR3. In nucleotides, the CDR3 is TGCAGGGATAGCGGGACTCACGGGGGTCTCTCCTACGAGCAGTACTTC. Its protein product is CRDSGTHGGLSYEQYF.

The chain links TRBV2 to TRBJ2-7; 7 nucleotides agree with TRBD1. The CDR3 is made up of 15 amino acids. V lost 4 bases, J lost 5 bases, and 11 bases stayed unmatched. The V gene's germline CDR1 is SNHLY and CDR2 FYNNEI. CDR3 in amino acids: CASSVKDRVMNEQYF. The DNA of the CDR3 is TGTGCCAGCAGTGTTAAAGACAGGGTGATGAACGAGCAGTACTTC.

There are a few counts of this clonotype. The missing conserved phenylalanine or tryptophan at the end of this CDR3 makes a read error likely. The V call is TRBV28, the J call TRBJ2-3; D is perhaps TRBD1 or TRBD2 (5 bases each). CDR1 is MDHEN and CDR2 is SYDVKM in the germline V gene. This CDR3 is 16 amino acids long. Trimming shortened V by 6 bases and J by 0 bases, and 16 bases separated the two germline ends. The CDR3 sequence: CASSSSSGTSTDTQYL. As DNA, the CDR3 is TGTGCCAGCAGCTCCTCCTCCGGGACGAGCACAGATACGCAGTATCTT.

This clonotype has only a few counts. V gene TRBV7-3 combines with J gene TRBJ2-2, with a possible D match to TRBD2 (5 bases). The CDR3 runs 14 residues. Germline values: CDR1 SGHTA, CDR2 FQGTGA. V was trimmed by 5 bases and J by 6 bases, leaving 13 bases between them. In DNA form, the CDR3 reads TGTGCCAGCAGCGAAACCGGGGATCCCGGGGAGCTGTTTTTT. It is translated as CASSETGDPGELFF.

The CDR3 here is CSVEDPNKTQYF. The DNA of the CDR3 is TGCAGCGTTGAAGACCCGAATAAGACCCAGTACTTC. The chain carries TRBV29-1 and TRBJ2-5; D call uncertain. The CDR3 contains 12 residues. The germline CDR1 and CDR2 sequences are SQVTM and ANQGSEA. V lost 0 bases to trimming and J lost 6 bases, with 8 bases between them.